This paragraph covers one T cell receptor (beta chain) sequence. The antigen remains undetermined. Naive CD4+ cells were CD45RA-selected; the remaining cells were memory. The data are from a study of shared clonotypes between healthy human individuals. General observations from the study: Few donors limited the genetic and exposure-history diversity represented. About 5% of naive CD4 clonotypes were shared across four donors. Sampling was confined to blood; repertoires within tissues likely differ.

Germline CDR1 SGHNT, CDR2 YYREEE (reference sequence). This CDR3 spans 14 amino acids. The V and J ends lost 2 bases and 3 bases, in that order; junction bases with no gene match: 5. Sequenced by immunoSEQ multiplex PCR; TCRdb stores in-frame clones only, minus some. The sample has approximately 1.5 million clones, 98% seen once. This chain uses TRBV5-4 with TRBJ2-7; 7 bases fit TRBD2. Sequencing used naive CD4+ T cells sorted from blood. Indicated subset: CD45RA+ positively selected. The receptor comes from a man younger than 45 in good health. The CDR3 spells CASSLVAGYYEQYF. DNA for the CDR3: TGTGCCAGCAGCTTAGTAGCGGGTTACTACGAGCAGTACTTC.